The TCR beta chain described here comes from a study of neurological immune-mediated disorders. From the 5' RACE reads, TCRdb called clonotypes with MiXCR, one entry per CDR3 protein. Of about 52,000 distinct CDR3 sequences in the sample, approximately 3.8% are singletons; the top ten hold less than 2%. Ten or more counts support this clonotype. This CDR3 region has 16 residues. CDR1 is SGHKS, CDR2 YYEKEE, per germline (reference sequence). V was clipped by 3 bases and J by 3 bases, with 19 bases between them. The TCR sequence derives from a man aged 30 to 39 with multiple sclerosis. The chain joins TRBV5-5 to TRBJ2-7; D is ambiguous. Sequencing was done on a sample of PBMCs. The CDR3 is CASSSNNMRSDYEQYF. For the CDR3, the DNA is TGTGCCAGCAGCTCTAATAATATGCGGTCCGACTACGAGCAGTACTTC.